This TCR beta chain was sequenced during a study of identical twins. Study observations and caveats: The more abundant beta clonotypes in cord blood had fewer insertions, and memory repertoires did not show this.

This clonotype appeared a few times. Its specificity is not known. TCRdb fed the 5' RACE reads into MiXCR, producing one record per CDR3 protein. The data contain 1.5 million to 2 million distinct CDR3 sequences, about 32% of them singletons. Germline CDR1 is MNHEY and CDR2 is SMNVEV (reference sequence). The CDR3 consists of 16 residues. Sequencing was performed on cord blood. This receptor was identified in a newborn girl in good health. The V gene is TRBV27, the J gene TRBJ2-7, with 8 bases matching TRBD1. The end of the DNA fits TRBJ2-5 better, so the J call may be wrong. CDR3 residues: CASSLSRTGTEETQYF. CDR3 DNA: TGTGCCAGCAGTTTATCTCGGACAGGGACCGAAGAGACCCAGTACTTC.